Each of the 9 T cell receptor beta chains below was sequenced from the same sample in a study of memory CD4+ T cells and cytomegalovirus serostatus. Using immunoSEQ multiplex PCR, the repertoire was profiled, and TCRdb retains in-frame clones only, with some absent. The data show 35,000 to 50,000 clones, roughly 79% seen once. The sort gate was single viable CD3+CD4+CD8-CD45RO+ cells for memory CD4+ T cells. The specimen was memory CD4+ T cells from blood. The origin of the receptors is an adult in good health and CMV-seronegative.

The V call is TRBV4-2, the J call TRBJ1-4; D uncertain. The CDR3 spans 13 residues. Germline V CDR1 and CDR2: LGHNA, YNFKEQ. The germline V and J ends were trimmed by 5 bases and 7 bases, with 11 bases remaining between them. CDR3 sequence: CASSEPHGEKLFF. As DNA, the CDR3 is TGTGCCAGCAGCGAGCCTCATGGTGAAAAACTGTTTTTT.

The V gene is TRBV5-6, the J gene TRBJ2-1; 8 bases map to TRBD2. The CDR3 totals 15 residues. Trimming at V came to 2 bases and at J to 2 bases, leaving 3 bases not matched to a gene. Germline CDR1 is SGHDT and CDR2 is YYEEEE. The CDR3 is CASSFTSGTYNEQFF. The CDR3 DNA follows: TGTGCCAGCAGCTTTACTAGCGGAACCTACAATGAGCAGTTCTTC.

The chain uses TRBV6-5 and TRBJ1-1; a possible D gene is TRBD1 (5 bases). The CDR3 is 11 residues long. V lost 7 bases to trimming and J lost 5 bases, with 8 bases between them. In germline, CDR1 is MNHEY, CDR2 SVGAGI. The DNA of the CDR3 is TGTGCCAGCACTCAGGGAACTGAAGCTTTCTTT. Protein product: CASTQGTEAFF.

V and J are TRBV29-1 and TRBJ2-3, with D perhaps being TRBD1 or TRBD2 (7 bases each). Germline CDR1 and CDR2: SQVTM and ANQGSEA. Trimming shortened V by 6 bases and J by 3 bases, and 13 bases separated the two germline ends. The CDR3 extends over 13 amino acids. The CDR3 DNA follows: TGCAGCGTCAGGGGGGGTCGTACAGATACGCAGTATTTT. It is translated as CSVRGGRTDTQYF.

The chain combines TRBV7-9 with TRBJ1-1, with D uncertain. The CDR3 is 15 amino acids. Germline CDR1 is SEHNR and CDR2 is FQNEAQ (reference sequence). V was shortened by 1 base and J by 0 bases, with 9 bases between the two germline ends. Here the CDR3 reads CASSLVEVMNTEAFF. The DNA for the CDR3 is TGTGCCAGCAGCTTAGTGGAGGTCATGAACACTGAAGCTTTCTTT.

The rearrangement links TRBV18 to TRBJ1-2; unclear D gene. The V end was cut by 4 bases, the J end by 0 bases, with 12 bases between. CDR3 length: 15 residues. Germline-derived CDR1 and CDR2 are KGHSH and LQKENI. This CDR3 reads CASSLSVETNYGYTF. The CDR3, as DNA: TGTGCCAGCTCACTCTCCGTGGAAACTAACTATGGCTACACCTTC.

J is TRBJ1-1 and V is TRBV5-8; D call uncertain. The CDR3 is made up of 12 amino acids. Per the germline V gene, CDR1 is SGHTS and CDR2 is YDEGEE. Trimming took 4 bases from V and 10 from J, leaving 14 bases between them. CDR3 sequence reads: CASSQRKVSAFF. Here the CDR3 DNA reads TGTGCCAGCAGCCAGAGGAAGGTATCAGCTTTCTTT.

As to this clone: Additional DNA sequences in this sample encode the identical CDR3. The CDR3 sequence: CASRPMGLAGKNEQFF. For the CDR3, the DNA is TGTGCCAGCAGACCTATGGGATTAGCGGGGAAAAATGAGCAGTTCTTC. The rearrangement uses TRBV14 and TRBJ2-1, with 8 positions matching TRBD2. J was trimmed by 7 bases and V by 6 bases; bases with no gene match: 14. The germline V gene has CDR1 SGHDN and CDR2 FVKESK. CDR3 length: 16 amino acids.

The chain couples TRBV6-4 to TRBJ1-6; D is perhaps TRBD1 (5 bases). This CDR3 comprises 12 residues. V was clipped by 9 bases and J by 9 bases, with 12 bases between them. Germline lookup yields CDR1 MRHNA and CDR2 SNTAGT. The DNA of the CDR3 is TGTGCCAGTGGCCAGGGAGGTTCACCCCTCCACTTT. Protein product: CASGQGGSPLHF.